The next 16 T cell receptor beta chains were all read from a single sample in a study of monozygotic twins with inflammatory bowel disease. TCRdb re-called the 5' RACE reads, yielding one record per CDR3 amino acid sequence without DNA. The sample table sets out fewer than 450,000 distinct CDR3 sequences. The sample consisted of blood. All receptors come from a human donor with ulcerative colitis or Crohn's disease, or a healthy co-twin of an affected twin (not recorded which).

J is TRBJ2-7 and V is TRBV7-9; TCRdb indicates TRBD2, and absent DNA this call remains unverified. Germline-derived CDR1 and CDR2 are SEHNR and FQNEAQ (reference sequence). The CDR3 runs 12 residues. The CDR3 here is CASTLGRAEQYF.

The chain links TRBV5-6 to TRBJ2-1; the D call from TCRdb, TRBD1, cannot be confirmed without DNA. CDR3 size: 17 residues. The germline V gene encodes CDR1 SGHDT and CDR2 YYEEEE. The chain's CDR3 is CASSLTLGAGAFNEQFF.

The chain recombines TRBV4-1 with TRBJ1-1; TCRdb's D gene call, TRBD1, goes unchecked for lack of DNA. There are 14 residues in the CDR3. Per the germline V gene, CDR1 is MGHRA and CDR2 is YSYEKL. The CDR3 sequence: CASSHRTGDTEAFF.

The V gene is TRBV29-1, the J gene TRBJ2-3; no DNA is available, so the TRBD2 call from TCRdb remains unchecked. Germline assignment: CDR1 SQVTM and CDR2 ANQGSEA. This CDR3 spans 14 amino acids. The CDR3 spells CSVSLGRGTDTQYF.

The chain combines TRBV7-8 with TRBJ2-7. The germline V gene has CDR1 SGHVS and CDR2 FQNEAQ. CDR3 size: 14 residues. This CDR3 reads CASSFTSSTYEQHF. The entire variable domain, with the rest obtained from reference TRBV7-8 and TRBJ2-7, is as follows: GAGVSQSPRYKVAKRGQDVALRCDPISGHVSLFWYQQALGQGPEFLTYFQNEAQLDKSGLPSDRFFAERPEGSVSTLKIQRTQQEDSAVYLCASSFTSSTYEQHFGPGTRLTVT.

The rearrangement joins TRBV20-1 to TRBJ2-3; TCRdb's assignment of TRBD1 cannot be checked, as there is no DNA. CDR3 length equals 15 residues. Per germline, CDR1 DFQATT and CDR2 SNEGSKA (reference sequence). Here the CDR3 reads CSAQLTGTGGNTQYF.

This chain connects TRBV27 to TRBJ2-3; as DNA is missing, the TRBD2 call by TCRdb cannot be tested. There are 15 residues in the CDR3. The germline V gene encodes CDR1 MNHEY and CDR2 SMNVEV (reference sequence). The CDR3 is CASSFGGGETDTQYF.

The chain has TRBV6-5 and TRBJ1-5. Germline V gene lookup returns CDR1 MNHEY and CDR2 SVGAGI. The length of the CDR3 is 14 residues. Here the CDR3 reads CASSYLNSNQPQHF.

The genes are TRBV7-9 and TRBJ2-1; the TRBD1 assignment by TCRdb is unverifiable without DNA. CDR3 length equals 14 residues. Germline V CDR1 and CDR2: SEHNR, FQNEAQ (reference sequence). This chain's CDR3 is CASSDPFRADEQFF.

The chain links TRBV27 to TRBJ1-1; TCRdb returns TRBD1, unconfirmable since there is no DNA. Germline CDR1 reads MNHEY; CDR2 reads SMNVEV (reference sequence). This CDR3 has 18 amino acids. Here the CDR3 reads CARPPGQGANLKVSEAFF.

The chain recombines TRBV7-2 with TRBJ2-5. Germline V gives CDR1 SGHTA, CDR2 FQGNSA. The CDR3 spans 11 residues. The CDR3 loop is CASSFPETQYF. The full variable domain, its missing parts supplied by reference TRBV7-2 and TRBJ2-5, is GAGVSQSPSNKVTEKGKDVELRCDPISGHTALYWYRQSLGQGLEFLIYFQGNSAPDKSGLPSDRFSAERTGGSVSTLTIQRTQQEDSAVYLCASSFPETQYFGPGTRLLVL.

CDR3 protein: CASSLARAAYSYEQYF. The chain joins TRBV5-1 to TRBJ2-7. Germline V gives CDR1 SGHRS, CDR2 YFSETQ. The CDR3 runs to 16 residues.

The chain recombines TRBV7-3 with TRBJ2-3; TCRdb indicates TRBD1, and absent DNA this call remains unverified. The length of the CDR3 is 15 residues. CDR1 and CDR2 from the germline V gene are SGHTA and FQGTGA. CDR3: CASSSTGTGPDTQYF.

The chain links TRBV20-1 to TRBJ1-2; the D call from TCRdb, TRBD1, cannot be confirmed without DNA. Germline assignment: CDR1 DFQATT and CDR2 SNEGSKA (reference sequence). The CDR3 is 18 residues long. The CDR3 sequence: CSARDRRTGGFPNYGYTF.

The rearrangement joins TRBV12-3 or TRBV12-4 to TRBJ2-3. This CDR3 contains 14 residues. This chain's CDR3 is CASSLFGVGDTQYF.

V and J are TRBV9 and TRBJ1-1. CDR3 size: 15 residues. The germline V gene has CDR1 SGDLS and CDR2 YYNGEE. CDR3 loop: CASSVEGNLNTEAFF.